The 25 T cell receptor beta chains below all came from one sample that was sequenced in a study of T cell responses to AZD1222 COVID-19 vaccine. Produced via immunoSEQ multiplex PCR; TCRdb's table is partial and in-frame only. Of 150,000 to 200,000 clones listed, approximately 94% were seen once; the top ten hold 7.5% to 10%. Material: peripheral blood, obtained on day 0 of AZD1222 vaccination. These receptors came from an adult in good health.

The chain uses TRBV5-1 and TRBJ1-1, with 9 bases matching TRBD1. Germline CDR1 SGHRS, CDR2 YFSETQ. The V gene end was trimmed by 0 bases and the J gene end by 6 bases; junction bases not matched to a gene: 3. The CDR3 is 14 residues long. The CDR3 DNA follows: TGCGCCAGCAGCTTGGGGACAGGGGTCGCTGAAGCTTTCTTT. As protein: CASSLGTGVAEAFF.

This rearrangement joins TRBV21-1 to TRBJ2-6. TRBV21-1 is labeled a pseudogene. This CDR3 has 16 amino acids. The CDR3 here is CASSNRPRSGANVLTF. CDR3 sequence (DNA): TGTGCCAGCAGCAATCGGCCCCGCTCTGGGGCCAACGTCCTGACTTTC.

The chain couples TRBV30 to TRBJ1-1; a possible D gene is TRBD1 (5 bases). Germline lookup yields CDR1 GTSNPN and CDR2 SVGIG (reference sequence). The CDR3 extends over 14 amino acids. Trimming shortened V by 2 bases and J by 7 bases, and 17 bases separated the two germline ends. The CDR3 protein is CAWSPTTRAGEAFF. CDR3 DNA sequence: TGTGCCTGGAGTCCAACCACCAGGGCCGGTGAAGCTTTCTTT. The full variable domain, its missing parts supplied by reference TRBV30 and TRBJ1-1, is SQTIHQWPATLVQPVGSPLSLECTVEGTSNPNLYWYRQAAGRGLQLLFYSVGIGQISSEVPQNLSASRPQDRQFILSSKKLLLSDSGFYLCAWSPTTRAGEAFFGQGTRLTVV.

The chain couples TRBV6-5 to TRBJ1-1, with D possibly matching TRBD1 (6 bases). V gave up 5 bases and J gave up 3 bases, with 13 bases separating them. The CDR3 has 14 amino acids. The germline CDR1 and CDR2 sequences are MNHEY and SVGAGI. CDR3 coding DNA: TGTGCCAGCAGTAGACGTACAGGGCACACTGAAGCTTTCTTT. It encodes CASSRRTGHTEAFF.

CDR3 bases: TGTGCCTGGAGTTCCGGGACAGGATCTACCCTTGGGTTCTTC. It specifies CAWSSGTGSTLGFF. The chain employs TRBV30 and TRBJ2-1, with 8 bases identical to TRBD1. Germline CDR1 and CDR2: GTSNPN and SVGIG (reference sequence). The CDR3 is made up of 14 amino acids. The ends lost 2 bases at V and 15 bases at J; junction bases unmatched: 15.

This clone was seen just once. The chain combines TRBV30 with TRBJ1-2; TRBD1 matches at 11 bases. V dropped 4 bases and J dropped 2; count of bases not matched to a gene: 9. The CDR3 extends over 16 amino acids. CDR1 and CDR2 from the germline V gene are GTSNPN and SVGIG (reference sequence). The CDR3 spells CAWTREDRGLNYGYTF. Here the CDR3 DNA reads TGTGCCTGGACCCGCGAGGACAGGGGGCTCAACTATGGCTACACCTTC.

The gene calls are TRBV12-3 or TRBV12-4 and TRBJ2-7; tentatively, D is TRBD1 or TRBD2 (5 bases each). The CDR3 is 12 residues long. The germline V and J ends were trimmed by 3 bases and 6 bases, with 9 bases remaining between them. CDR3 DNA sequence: TGTGCCAGCAGTTTTGGGGGAATCGAGCAGTACTTC. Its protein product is CASSFGGIEQYF.

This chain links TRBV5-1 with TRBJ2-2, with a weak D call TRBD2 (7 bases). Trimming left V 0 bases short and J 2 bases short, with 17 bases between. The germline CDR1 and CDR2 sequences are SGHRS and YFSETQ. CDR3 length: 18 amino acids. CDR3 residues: CASSLEPGGGRNTGELFF. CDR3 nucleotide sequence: TGCGCCAGCAGCTTGGAGCCGGGGGGCGGGAGAAACACCGGGGAGCTGTTTTTT.

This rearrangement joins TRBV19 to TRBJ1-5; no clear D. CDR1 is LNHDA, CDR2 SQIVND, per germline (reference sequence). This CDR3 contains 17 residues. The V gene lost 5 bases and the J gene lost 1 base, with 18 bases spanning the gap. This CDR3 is CASSFPVVGSSNQPQHF. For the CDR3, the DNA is TGTGCCAGTAGTTTTCCCGTCGTGGGCAGCAGCAATCAGCCCCAGCATTTT.

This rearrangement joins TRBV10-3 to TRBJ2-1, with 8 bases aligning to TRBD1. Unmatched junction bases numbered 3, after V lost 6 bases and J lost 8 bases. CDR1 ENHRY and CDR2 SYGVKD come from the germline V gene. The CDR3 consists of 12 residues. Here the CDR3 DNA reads TGTGCCATCAGGACAGGGGCACATGAGCAGTTCTTC. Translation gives CAIRTGAHEQFF.

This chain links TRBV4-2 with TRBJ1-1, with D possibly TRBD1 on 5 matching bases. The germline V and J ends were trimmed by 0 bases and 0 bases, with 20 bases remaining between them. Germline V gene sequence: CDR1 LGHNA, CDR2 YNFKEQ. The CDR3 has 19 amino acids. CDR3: CASSQDRVGQGRLNTEAFF. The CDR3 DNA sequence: TGTGCCAGCAGCCAAGATCGGGTAGGGCAGGGCAGGTTGAACACTGAAGCTTTCTTT.

This CDR3 reads CASSPGTSDQETQYF. The CDR3 nucleotides read TGCGCCAGCAGCCCCGGGACTAGCGACCAAGAGACCCAGTACTTC. The chain joins TRBV5-1 to TRBJ2-5, with 10 bases aligning to TRBD2. In germline, CDR1 is SGHRS, CDR2 YFSETQ. J lost 0 bases, V lost 4 bases, and 3 bases had no gene match. This CDR3 is built from 15 residues.

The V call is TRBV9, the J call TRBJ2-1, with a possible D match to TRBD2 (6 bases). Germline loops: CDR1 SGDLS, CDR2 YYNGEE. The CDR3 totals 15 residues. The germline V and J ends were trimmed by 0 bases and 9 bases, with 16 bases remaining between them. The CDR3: CASSVGGLAQGEQFF. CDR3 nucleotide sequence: TGTGCCAGCAGCGTAGGGGGTCTAGCGCAGGGTGAGCAGTTCTTC.

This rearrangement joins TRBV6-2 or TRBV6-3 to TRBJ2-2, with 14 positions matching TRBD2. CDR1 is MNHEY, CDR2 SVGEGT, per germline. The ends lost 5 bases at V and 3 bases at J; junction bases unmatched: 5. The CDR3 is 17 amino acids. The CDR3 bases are TGTGCCAGCAGTCTGGGACTAGCGGGAGTGTACACCGGGGAGCTGTTTTTT. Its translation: CASSLGLAGVYTGELFF.

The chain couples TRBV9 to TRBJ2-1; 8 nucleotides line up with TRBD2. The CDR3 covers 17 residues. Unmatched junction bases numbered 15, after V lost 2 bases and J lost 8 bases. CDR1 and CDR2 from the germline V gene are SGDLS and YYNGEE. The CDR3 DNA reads TGTGCCAGCAGCGTCTCCCGCGGGGGGAGACTCCCGGATGAGCAGTTCTTC. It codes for CASSVSRGGRLPDEQFF.

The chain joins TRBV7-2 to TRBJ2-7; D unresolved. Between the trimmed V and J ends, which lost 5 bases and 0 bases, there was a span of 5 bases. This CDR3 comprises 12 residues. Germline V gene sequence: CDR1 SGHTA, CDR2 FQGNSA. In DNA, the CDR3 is TGTGCCAGCAGCGAGAGCTCCTACGAGCAGTACTTC. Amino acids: CASSESSYEQYF.

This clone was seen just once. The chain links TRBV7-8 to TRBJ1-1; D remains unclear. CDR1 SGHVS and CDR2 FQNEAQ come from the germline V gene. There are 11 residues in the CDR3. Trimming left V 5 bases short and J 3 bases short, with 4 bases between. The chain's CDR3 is CASSPDTEAFF. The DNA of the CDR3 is TGTGCCAGCAGCCCGGACACTGAAGCTTTCTTT.

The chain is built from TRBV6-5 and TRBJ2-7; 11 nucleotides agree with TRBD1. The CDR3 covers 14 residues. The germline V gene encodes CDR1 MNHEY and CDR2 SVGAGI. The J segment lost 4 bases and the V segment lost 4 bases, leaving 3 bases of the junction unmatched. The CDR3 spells CASSWTGGEYEQYF. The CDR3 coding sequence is TGTGCCAGCAGTTGGACAGGGGGCGAGTACGAGCAGTACTTC.

CDR3: CATQGLRNTIYF. CDR3 DNA sequence: TGTGCCACACAGGGGTTAAGGAACACCATATATTTT. The rearrangement joins TRBV15 to TRBJ1-3, with 7 nucleotides matching TRBD1. Germline assignment: CDR1 LNHNV and CDR2 YYDKDF (reference sequence). V lost 9 bases and J lost 7; bases outside the gene matches: 6. CDR3 length equals 12 residues.

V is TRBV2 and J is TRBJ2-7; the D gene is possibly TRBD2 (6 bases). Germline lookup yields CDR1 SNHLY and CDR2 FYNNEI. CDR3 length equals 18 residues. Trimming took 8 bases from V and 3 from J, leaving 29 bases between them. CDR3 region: CASAGPTKTTTRGYEQYF. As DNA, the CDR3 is TGTGCCAGCGCTGGACCCACGAAGACGACGACTAGGGGCTACGAGCAGTACTTC. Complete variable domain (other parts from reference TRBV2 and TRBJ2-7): EPEVTQTPSHQVTQMGQEVILRCVPISNHLYFYWYRQILGQKVEFLVSFYNNEISEKSEIFDDQFSVERPDGSNFTLKIRSTKLEDSAMYFCASAGPTKTTTRGYEQYFGPGTRLTVT.

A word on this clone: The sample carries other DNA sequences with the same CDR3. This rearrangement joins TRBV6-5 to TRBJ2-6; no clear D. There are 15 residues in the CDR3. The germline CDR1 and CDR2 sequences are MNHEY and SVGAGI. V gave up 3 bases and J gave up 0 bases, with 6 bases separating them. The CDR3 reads CASSYSGSGANVLTF. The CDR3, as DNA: TGTGCCAGCAGTTATTCAGGCTCTGGGGCCAACGTCCTGACTTTC.

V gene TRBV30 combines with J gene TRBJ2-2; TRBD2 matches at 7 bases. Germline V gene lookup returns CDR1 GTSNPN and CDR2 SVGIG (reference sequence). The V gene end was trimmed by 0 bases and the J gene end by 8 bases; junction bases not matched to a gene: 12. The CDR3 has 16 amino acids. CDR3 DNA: TGTGCCTGGAGTGTACCAGCGGGATTAACCAGTGGGGAGCTGTTTTTT. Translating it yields CAWSVPAGLTSGELFF.

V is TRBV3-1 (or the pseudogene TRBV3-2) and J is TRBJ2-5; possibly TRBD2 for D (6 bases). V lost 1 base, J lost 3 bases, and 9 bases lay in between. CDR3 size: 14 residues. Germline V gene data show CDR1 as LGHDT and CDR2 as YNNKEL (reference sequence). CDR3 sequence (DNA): TGTGCCAGCAGCCAAGGACGGGGGAAAGAGACCCAGTACTTC. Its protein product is CASSQGRGKETQYF.

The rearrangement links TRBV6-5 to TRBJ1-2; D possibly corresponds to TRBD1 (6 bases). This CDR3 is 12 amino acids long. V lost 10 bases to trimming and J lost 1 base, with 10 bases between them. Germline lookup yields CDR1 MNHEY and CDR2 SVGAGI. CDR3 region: CATEGGNYGYTF. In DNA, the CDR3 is TGTGCCACGGAGGGGGGTAACTATGGCTACACCTTC.

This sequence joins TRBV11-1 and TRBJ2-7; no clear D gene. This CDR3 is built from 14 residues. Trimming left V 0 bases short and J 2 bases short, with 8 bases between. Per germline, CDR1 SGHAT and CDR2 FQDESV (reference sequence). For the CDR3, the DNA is TGTGCCAGCAGCTTAGCTGCAGGAACCTACGAGCAGTACTTC. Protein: CASSLAAGTYEQYF.